The source of this T cell receptor (beta chain) is a study of T cell responses to AZD1222 COVID-19 vaccine. Across the whole study: Second-dose groups at about 4 or about 12 weeks were pooled.

Notes on the study in general: With dominance at 160-218 and 743-854, vaccine-associated CD4 TCRs spanned spike. Clonal diversity may have been underestimated in mostly white British donors. A reported finding is that nearly half of spike-specific TCRs target unmutated variant regions.

With regard to this clone: No antigen is known for it.

Germline CDR1 and CDR2: LNHNV and YYDKDF (reference sequence). CDR3 length equals 15 residues. Trimming removed 1 base at V and 0 bases at J, with 7 bases between. The assay was immunoSEQ multiplex PCR, and TCRdb's table has in-frame clones only and misses some. Among about 190,000 clones listed, roughly 93% were seen once. The receptor was isolated from an adult in good health. The chain has TRBV15 and TRBJ1-5; D not certain. This material consisted of peripheral blood, taken on day 0 of AZD1222 vaccination. CDR3 DNA: TGTGCCACCAGCAGAGCACTGAATAGCAATCAGCCCCAGCATTTT. Protein sequence: CATSRALNSNQPQHF.